In this sample, the clone carrying this T cell receptor beta chain turned up a few times. Its antigen is unknown. Amplification of TCR alpha and beta CDR3 regions from RNA used iRepertoire nested multiplex PCR. Input was about 85-450 ng of tissue mRNA or PBMC total RNA. MiXCR was run by TCRdb on the multiplex PCR reads, yielding one entry per CDR3 protein. The table has around 44,000 distinct CDR3 sequences, 20% to 25% seen once. The ends were cut back, 5 bases at V and 0 bases at J, with 10 bases in the middle. CDR3 length: 15 amino acids. The sample is drawn from a study of glioma-infiltrating T cells. General study points: Only very few CDR3 sequences appeared in both tissue and blood. Gliomas, especially low-grade, showed above-expected tissue-blood divergence; non-neoplastic patients showed below.

The source material was glioma tissue, nonneoplastic brain tissue, or PBMCs (not recorded which). This receptor was obtained from a human donor with low-grade glioma or glioblastoma, undergoing nonglioma brain surgery, or in good health (not recorded which). The chain carries TRBV12-3 or TRBV12-4 and TRBJ2-2; TRBD2 is a possible D gene (5 bases). In DNA, the CDR3 is TGTGCCAGCAGTCCAGACTACCCGAACACCGGGGAGCTGTTTTTT. It encodes CASSPDYPNTGELFF.